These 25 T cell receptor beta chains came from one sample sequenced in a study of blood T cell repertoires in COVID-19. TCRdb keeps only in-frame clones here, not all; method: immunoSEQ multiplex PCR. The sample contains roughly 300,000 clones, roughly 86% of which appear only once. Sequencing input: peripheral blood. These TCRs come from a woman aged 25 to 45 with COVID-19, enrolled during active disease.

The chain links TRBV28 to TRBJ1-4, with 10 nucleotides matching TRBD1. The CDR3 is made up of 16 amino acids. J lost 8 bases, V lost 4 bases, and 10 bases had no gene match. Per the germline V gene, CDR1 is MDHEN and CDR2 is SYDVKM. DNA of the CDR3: TGTGCCAGCAGTTCACAAGGACAGGGGGTTCGGGAAAAACTGTTTTTT. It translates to CASSSQGQGVREKLFF. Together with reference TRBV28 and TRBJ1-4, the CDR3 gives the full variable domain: DVKVTQSSRYLVKRTGEKVFLECVQDMDHENMFWYRQDPGLGLRLIYFSYDVKMKEKGDIPEGYSVSREKKERFSLILESASTNQTSMYLCASSSQGQGVREKLFFGSGTQLSVL.

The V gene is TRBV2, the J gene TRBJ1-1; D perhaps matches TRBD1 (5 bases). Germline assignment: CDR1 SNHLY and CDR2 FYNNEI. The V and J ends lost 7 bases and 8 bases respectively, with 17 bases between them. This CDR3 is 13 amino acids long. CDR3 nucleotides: TGTGCCAGCACCCAGGGAGGAGGGGTCGAAGCTTTCTTT. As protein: CASTQGGGVEAFF.

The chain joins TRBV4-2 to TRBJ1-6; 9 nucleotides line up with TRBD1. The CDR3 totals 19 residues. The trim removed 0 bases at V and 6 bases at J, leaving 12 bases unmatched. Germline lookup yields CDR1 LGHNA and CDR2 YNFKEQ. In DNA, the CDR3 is TGTGCCAGCAGCCAAGATATCCCGGGACAGGGAGGTCTTAATTCACCCCTCCACTTT. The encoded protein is CASSQDIPGQGGLNSPLHF.

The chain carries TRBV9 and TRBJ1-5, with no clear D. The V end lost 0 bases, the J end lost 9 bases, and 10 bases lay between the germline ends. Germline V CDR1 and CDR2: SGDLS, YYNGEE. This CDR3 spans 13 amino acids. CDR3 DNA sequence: TGTGCCAGCAGCGTAGCTTCCCTGCGGCCCCAGCATTTT. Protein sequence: CASSVASLRPQHF.

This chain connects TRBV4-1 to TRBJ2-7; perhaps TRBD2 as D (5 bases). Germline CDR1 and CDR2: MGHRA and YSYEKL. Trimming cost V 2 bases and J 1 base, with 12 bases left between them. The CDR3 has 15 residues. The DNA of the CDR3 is TGCGCCAGCAGCCAACTCCTACTAGAGTCCTACGAGCAGTACTTC. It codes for CASSQLLLESYEQYF.

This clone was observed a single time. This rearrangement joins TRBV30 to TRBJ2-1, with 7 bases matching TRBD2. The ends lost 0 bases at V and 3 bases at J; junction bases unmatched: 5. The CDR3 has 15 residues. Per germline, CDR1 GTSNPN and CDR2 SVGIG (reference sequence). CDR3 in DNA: TGTGCCTGGAGTGTCTTACTAGCGAACTACAATGAGCAGTTCTTC. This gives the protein CAWSVLLANYNEQFF.

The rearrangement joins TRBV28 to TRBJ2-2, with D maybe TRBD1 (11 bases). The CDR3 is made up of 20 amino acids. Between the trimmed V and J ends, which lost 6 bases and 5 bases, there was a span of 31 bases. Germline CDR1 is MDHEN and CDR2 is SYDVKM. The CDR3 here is CASRRTGGSSGGPWTGELFF. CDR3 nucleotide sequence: TGTGCCAGCAGACGGACAGGGGGCTCTAGCGGGGGCCCCTGGACCGGGGAGCTGTTTTTT. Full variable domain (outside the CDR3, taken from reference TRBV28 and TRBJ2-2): DVKVTQSSRYLVKRTGEKVFLECVQDMDHENMFWYRQDPGLGLRLIYFSYDVKMKEKGDIPEGYSVSREKKERFSLILESASTNQTSMYLCASRRTGGSSGGPWTGELFFGEGSRLTVL.

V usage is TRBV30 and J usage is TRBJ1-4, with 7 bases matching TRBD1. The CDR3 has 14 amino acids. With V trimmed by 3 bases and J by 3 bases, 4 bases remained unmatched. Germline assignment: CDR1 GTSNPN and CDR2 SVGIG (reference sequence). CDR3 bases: TGTGCCTGGAGAAGGGGGCGTGCTAATGAAAAACTGTTTTTT. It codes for CAWRRGRANEKLFF.

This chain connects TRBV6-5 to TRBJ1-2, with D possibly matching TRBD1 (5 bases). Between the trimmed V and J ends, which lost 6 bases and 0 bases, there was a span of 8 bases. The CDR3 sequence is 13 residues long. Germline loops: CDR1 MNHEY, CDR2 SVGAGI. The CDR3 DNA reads TGTGCCAGCAGAACAGGCCCTAACTATGGCTACACCTTC. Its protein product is CASRTGPNYGYTF.

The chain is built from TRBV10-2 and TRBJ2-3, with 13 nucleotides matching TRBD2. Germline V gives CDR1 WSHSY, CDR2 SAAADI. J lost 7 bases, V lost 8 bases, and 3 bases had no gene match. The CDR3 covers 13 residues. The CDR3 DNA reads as TGCGCCAGCGGACTAGCGGGGGCCCATACGCAGTATTTT. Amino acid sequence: CASGLAGAHTQYF.

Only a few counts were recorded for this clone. CDR3 loop: CASSLKTGVGYTF. The CDR3 DNA sequence: TGTGCCAGCAGCCTTAAAACAGGGGTTGGCTACACCTTC. The chain joins TRBV28 to TRBJ1-2; 7 bases line up with TRBD1. Trimming cost V 6 bases and J 7 bases; bases outside gene matches: 8. This CDR3 contains 13 residues. Germline CDR1 and CDR2: MDHEN and SYDVKM.

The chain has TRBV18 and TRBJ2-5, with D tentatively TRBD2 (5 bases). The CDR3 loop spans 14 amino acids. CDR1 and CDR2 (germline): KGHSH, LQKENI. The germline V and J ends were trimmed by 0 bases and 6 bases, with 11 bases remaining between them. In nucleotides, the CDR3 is TGTGCCAGCTCACCACCCGGGGAGATGAAGACCCAGTACTTC. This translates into CASSPPGEMKTQYF.

The CDR3: CASSLAGHTDTQYF. The CDR3 DNA reads TGTGCCAGCAGCTTAGCGGGCCACACAGATACGCAGTATTTT. The chain links TRBV7-2 to TRBJ2-3; no clear D. Germline CDR1 and CDR2: SGHTA and FQGNSA. The CDR3 contains 14 residues. V lost 0 bases and J lost 2, with 6 bases in between.

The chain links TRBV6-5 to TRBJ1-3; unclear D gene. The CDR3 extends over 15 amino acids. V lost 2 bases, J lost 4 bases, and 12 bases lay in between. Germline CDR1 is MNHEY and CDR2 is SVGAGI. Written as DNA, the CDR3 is TGTGCCAGCAGTTACGAGGGAGGCCAAGGAAACACCATATATTTT. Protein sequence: CASSYEGGQGNTIYF.

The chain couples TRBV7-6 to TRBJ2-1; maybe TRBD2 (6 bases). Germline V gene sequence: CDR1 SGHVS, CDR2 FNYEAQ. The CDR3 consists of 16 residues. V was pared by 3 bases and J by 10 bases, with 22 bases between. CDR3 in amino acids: CASSFYPAGQLGEQFF. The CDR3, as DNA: TGTGCCAGCAGCTTCTACCCCGCGGGGCAGTTGGGCGAGCAGTTCTTC.

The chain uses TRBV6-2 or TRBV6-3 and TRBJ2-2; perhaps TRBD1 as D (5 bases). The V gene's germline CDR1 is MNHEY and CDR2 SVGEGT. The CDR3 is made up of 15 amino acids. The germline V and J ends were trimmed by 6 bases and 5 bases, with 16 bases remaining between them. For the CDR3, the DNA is TGTGCCAGCAGCTCCCATGGGGCCAGGACCGGGGAGCTGTTTTTT. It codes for CASSSHGARTGELFF.

The CDR3 reads CSVPGPDYNEQFF. CDR3 in DNA: TGCAGCGTCCCAGGGCCGGACTACAATGAGCAGTTCTTC. The chain links TRBV29-1 to TRBJ2-1; D perhaps matches TRBD1 (5 bases). CDR1 SQVTM and CDR2 ANQGSEA come from the germline V gene. With 6 bases removed from V and 3 bases from J, the gap between germline ends came to 12 bases. There are 13 residues in the CDR3.

This chain's CDR3 is CASSQPGLYNEQFF. CDR3 DNA: TGTGCCAGCAGCCAACCAGGCCTATACAATGAGCAGTTCTTC. The chain employs TRBV3-1 (or the pseudogene TRBV3-2) and TRBJ2-1; D uncertain. The germline gives CDR1 LGHDT, CDR2 YNNKEL (reference sequence). This CDR3 comprises 14 residues. Deletions cut 2 bases from V and 4 bases from J, with 9 bases between.

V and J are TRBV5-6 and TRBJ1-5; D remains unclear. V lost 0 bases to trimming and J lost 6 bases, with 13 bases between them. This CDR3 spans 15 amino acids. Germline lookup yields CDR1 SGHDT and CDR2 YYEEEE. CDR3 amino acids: CASSLGPGVGQPQHF. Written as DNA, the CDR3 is TGTGCCAGCAGCTTGGGCCCCGGGGTGGGTCAGCCCCAGCATTTT.

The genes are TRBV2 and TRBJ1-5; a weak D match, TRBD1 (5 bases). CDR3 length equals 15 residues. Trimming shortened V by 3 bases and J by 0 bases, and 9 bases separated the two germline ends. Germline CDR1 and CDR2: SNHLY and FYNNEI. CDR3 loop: CASSDWGDSNQPQHF. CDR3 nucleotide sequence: TGTGCCAGCAGTGATTGGGGGGATAGCAATCAGCCCCAGCATTTT. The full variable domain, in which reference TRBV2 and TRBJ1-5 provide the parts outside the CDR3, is EPEVTQTPSHQVTQMGQEVILRCVPISNHLYFYWYRQILGQKVEFLVSFYNNEISEKSEIFDDQFSVERPDGSNFTLKIRSTKLEDSAMYFCASSDWGDSNQPQHFGDGTRLSIL.

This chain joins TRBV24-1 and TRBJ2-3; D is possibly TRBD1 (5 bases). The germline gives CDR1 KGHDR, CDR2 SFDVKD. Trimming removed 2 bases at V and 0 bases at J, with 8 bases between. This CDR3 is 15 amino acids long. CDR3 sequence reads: CATSDYRSSTDTQYF. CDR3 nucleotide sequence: TGTGCCACCAGTGATTACAGGAGTAGCACAGATACGCAGTATTTT.

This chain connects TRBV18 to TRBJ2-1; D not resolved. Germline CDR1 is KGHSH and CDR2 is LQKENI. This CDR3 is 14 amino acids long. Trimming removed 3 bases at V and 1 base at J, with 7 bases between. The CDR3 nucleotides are TGTGCCAGCTCACCTCAGGTATCCTACAATGAGCAGTTCTTC. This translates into CASSPQVSYNEQFF.

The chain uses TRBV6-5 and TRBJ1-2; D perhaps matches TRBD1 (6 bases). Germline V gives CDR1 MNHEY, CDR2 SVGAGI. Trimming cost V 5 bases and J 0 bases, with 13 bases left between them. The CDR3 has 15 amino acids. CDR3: CASSLVDSSNYGYTF. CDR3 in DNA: TGTGCCAGCAGTCTCGTGGACAGTTCTAACTATGGCTACACCTTC.

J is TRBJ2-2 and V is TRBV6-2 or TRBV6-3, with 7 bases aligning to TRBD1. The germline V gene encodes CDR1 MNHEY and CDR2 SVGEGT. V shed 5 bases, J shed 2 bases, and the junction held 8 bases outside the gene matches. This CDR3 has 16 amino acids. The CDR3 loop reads CASSSSRTGNTGELFF. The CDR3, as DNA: TGTGCCAGCAGTAGCTCTCGGACAGGCAACACCGGGGAGCTGTTTTTT.

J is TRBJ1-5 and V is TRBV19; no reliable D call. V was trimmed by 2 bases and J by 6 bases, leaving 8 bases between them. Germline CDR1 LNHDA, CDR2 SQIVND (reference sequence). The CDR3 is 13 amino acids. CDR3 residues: CASSIQAGQPQHF. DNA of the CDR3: TGTGCCAGTAGTATACAGGCGGGTCAGCCCCAGCATTTT. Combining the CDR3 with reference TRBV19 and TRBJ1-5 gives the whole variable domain DGGITQSPKYLFRKEGQNVTLSCEQNLNHDAMYWYRQDPGQGLRLIYYSQIVNDFQKGDIAEGYSVSREKKESFPLTVTSAQKNPTAFYLCASSIQAGQPQHFGDGTRLSIL.